This TCR beta chain was sequenced for a study of T cell clones after liver transplantation. Overall study: Patients counted as tolerant after at least one year off all immunosuppression, enzymes not exceeding twice normal.

Remarks on this clone: Antigen specificity is unknown.

CDR3 length: 13 residues. V gave up 8 bases and J gave up 3 bases, with 12 bases separating them. Germline V gives CDR1 SNHLY, CDR2 FYNNEI. Study findings and constraints: Circulating graft-donor-reactive CD4 TCRbeta sequences fell significantly post-transplant in 5 of 8 subjects.

Unstimulated PBMCs were sorted into CD3+CD4+ and CD3+CD8+ populations. TCRdb keeps only in-frame clones here, not all; method: immunoSEQ multiplex PCR. Among approximately 72,000 clones listed, roughly 90% were seen once. The chain uses TRBV2 and TRBJ2-3; the D call may be TRBD1 or TRBD2 (6 bases each). The source is a human donor who received a liver transplant. The sample in question was CD4+ T cells from blood, obtained before liver transplant. The CDR3 DNA reads TGTGCCAGCGGCGGGACACTTACAGATACGCAGTATTTT. Translation gives CASGGTLTDTQYF.